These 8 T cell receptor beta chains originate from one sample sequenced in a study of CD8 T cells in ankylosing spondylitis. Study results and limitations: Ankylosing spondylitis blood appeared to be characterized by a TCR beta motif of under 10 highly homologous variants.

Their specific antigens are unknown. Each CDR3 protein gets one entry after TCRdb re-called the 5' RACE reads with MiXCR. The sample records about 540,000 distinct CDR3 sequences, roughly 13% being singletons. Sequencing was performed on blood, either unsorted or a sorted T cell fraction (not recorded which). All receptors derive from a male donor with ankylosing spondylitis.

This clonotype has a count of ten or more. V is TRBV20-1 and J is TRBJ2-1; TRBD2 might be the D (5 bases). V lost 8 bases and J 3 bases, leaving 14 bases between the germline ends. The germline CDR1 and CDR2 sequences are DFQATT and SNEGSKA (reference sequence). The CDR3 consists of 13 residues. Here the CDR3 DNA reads TGCAGTCTAGCCTACACCCTCTACAATGAGCAGTTCTTC. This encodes CSLAYTLYNEQFF.

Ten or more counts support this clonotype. CDR3 sequence: CASSLALAGVIDTQYF. The CDR3 bases are TGTGCCAGCAGCTTGGCCCTAGCGGGAGTGATAGATACGCAGTATTTT. The chain links TRBV5-6 to TRBJ2-3; 10 nucleotides align to TRBD2. The CDR3 has 16 residues. V lost 0 bases, J lost 5 bases, and 6 bases stayed unmatched. The germline V gene has CDR1 SGHDT and CDR2 YYEEEE.

CDR3 nucleotide sequence: TGTGCCAGCAGTGAAGAAAGGGAGACTAGCGGGAGGGGTCCCTACAATGAGCAGTTCTTC. Encoded protein: CASSEERETSGRGPYNEQFF. The chain combines TRBV2 with TRBJ2-1; 14 nucleotides agree with TRBD2. Unmatched junction bases numbered 10, after V lost 1 base and J lost 2 bases. Looked up from germline, CDR1 is SNHLY and CDR2 is FYNNEI. The CDR3 contains 20 residues.

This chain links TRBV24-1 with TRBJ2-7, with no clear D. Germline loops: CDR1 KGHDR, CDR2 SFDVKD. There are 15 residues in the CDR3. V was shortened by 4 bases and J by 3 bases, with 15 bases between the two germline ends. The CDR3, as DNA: TGTGCCACCAGTGACCCTCGGGCTGAGATCTACGAGCAGTACTTC. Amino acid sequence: CATSDPRAEIYEQYF.

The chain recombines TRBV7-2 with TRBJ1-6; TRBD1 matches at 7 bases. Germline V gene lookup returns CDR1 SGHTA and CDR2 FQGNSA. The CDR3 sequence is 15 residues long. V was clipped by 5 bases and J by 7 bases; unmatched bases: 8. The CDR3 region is CASSAGTVINSPLHF. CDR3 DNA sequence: TGTGCCAGCAGCGCCGGGACAGTAATAAATTCACCCCTCCACTTT. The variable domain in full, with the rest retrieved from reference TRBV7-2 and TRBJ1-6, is GAGVSQSPSNKVTEKGKDVELRCDPISGHTALYWYRQSLGQGLEFLIYFQGNSAPDKSGLPSDRFSAERTGGSVSTLTIQRTQQEDSAVYLCASSAGTVINSPLHFGNGTRLTVT.

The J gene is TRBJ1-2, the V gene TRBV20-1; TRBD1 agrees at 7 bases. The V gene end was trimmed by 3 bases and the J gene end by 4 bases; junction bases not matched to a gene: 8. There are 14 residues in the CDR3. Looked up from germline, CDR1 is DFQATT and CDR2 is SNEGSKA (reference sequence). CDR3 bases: TGCAGTGCTAGTAAAGGCAGGGGGTCCTATGGCTACACCTTC. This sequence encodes CSASKGRGSYGYTF.

The DNA for the CDR3 is TGTGCCTGGATGAGGGACGGCTATTCACCCCTCCACTTT. It yields the protein CAWMRDGYSPLHF. V usage is TRBV30 and J usage is TRBJ1-6; tentative D call: TRBD1 (5 bases). Germline CDR1 and CDR2: GTSNPN and SVGIG (reference sequence). V was trimmed by 4 bases and J by 8 bases, leaving 12 bases between them. The CDR3 extends over 13 amino acids.

The CDR3 DNA follows: TGTGCCACCAGTGATTCCACAGGAACGGGCAATCAGCCCCAGCATTTT. Its protein product is CATSDSTGTGNQPQHF. The rearrangement joins TRBV24-1 to TRBJ1-5, with D possibly matching TRBD1 (5 bases). Trimming took 2 bases from V and 2 from J, leaving 12 bases between them. The CDR3 runs 16 residues. CDR1 KGHDR and CDR2 SFDVKD come from the germline V gene.